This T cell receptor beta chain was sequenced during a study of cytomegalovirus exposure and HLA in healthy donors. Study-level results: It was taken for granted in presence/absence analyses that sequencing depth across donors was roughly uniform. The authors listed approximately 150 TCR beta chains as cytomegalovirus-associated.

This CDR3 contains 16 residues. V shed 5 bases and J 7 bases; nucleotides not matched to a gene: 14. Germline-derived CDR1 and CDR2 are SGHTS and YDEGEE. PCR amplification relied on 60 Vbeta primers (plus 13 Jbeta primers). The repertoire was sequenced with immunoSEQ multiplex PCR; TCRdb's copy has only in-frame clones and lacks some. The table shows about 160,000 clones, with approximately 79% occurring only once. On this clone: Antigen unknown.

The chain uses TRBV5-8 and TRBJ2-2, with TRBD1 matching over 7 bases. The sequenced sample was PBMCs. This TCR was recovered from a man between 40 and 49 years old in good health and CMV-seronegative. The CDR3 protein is CASSRNGQARIGELFF. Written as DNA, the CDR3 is TGTGCCAGCAGTCGAAATGGACAGGCTCGAATCGGGGAGCTGTTTTTT.